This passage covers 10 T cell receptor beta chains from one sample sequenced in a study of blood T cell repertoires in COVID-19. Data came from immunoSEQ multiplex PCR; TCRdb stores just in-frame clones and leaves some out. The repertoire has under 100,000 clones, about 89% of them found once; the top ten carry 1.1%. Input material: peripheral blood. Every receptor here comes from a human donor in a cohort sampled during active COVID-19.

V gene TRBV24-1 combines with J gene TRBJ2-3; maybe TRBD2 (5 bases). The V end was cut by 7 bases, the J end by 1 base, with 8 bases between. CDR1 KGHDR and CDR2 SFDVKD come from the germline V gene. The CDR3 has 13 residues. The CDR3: CATSVGGTDTQYF. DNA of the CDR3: TGTGCCACCAGCGTCGGGGGCACAGATACGCAGTATTTT.

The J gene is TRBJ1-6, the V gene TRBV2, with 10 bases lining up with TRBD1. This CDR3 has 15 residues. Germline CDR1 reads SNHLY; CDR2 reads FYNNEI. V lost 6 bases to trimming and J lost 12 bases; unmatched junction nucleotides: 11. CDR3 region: CASSSTGTGARPLHF. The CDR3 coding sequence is TGTGCCAGCAGCTCGACCGGGACAGGGGCTAGACCCCTCCACTTT.

CDR3 DNA sequence: TGTGCCAGCAGTTCCCGTAGCGGGAAGACTTCCTACGAGCAGTACTTC. Translation: CASSSRSGKTSYEQYF. The chain uses TRBV28 and TRBJ2-7; 8 positions match TRBD2. V was clipped by 4 bases and J by 1 base; unmatched bases: 9. The CDR3 loop spans 16 amino acids. Germline V gives CDR1 MDHEN, CDR2 SYDVKM.

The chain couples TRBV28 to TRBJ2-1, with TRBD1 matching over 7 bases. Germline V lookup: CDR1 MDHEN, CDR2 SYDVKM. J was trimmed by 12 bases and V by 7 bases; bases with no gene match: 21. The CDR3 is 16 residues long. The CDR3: CASTLSRVGTVRVQFF. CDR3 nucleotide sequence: TGTGCCAGCACCCTCTCCCGGGTGGGGACAGTCAGGGTGCAGTTCTTC.

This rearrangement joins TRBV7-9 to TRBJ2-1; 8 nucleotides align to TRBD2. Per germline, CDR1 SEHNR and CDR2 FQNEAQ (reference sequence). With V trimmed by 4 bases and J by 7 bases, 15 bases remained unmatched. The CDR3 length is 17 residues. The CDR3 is CASSSQNVGLGKNEQFF. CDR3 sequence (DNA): TGTGCCAGCAGCTCCCAGAATGTGGGACTAGGGAAGAATGAGCAGTTCTTC. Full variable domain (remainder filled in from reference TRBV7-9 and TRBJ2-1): DTGVSQNPRHKITKRGQNVTFRCDPISEHNRLYWYRQTLGQGPEFLTYFQNEAQLEKSRLLSDRFSAERPKGSFSTLEIQRTEQGDSAMYLCASSSQNVGLGKNEQFFGPGTRLTVL.

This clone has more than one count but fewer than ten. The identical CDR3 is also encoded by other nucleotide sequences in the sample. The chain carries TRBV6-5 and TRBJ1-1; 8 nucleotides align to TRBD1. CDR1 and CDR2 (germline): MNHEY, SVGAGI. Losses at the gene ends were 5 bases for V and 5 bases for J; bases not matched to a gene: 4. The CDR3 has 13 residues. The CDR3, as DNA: TGTGCCAGCAGTCCGGACAGGGCGACTGAAGCTTTCTTT. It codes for CASSPDRATEAFF.

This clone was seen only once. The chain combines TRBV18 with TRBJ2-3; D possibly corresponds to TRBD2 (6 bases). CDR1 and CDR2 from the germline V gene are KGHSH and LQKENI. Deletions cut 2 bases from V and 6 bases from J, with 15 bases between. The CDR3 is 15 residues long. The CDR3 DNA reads TGTGCCAGCTCACCAACTACGGGGGTAGCGGATACGCAGTATTTT. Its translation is CASSPTTGVADTQYF.

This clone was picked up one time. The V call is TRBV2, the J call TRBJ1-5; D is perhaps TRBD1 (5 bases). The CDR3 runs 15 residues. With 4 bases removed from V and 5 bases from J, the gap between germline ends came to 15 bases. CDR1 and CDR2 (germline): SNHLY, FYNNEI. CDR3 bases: TGTGCCAGCAGTGTATTAACAGGCTCCCATCAGCCCCAGCATTTT. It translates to CASSVLTGSHQPQHF.

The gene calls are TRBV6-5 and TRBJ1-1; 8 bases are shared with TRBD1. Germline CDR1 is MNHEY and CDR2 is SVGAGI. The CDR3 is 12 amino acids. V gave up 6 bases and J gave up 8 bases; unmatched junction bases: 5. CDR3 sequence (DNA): TGTGCCAGCAGGCCCAGGGGGCGGGAAGCTTTCTTT. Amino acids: CASRPRGREAFF.

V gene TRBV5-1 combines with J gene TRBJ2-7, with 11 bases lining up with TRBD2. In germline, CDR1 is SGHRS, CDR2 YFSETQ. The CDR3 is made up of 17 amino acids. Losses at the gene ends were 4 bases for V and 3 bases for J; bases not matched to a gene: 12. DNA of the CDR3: TGCGCCAGCAGCACGGGGACTAGCGGACTGATGGGCTACGAGCAGTACTTC. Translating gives CASSTGTSGLMGYEQYF.